Here is one TCR beta chain with its context. These data belong to a study of tumour-infiltrating T cells in Burkitt lymphoma. Looking at the study overall: Repertoire clonality predicted overall and progression-free survival.

The table came from immunoSEQ multiplex PCR; TCRdb's copy has only in-frame clones and leaves some out. The sample consists of 15,000 to 20,000 clones, roughly 79% of them appearing once. Sequenced sample: tumor tissue. The sequence came from a human donor with diffuse large B-cell lymphoma.

CDR3 sequence: CASSQGVPGPQHF. As DNA, the CDR3 is TGCGCCAGCAGCCAGGGGGTCCCTGGGCCCCAGCATTTT. This chain joins TRBV4-3 and TRBJ1-5, with D possibly matching TRBD1 (5 bases). Germline assignment: CDR1 LGHNA and CDR2 YSLEER. Trimming cost V 3 bases and J 9 bases, with 12 bases left between them. This CDR3 comprises 13 residues.